A single TCR beta chain is shown here with its context. This sample is drawn from a study of blood T cells in healthy people across ages. This CDR3 comprises 14 residues. Trimming removed 7 bases from V and 1 base from J, with 12 bases in between. Healthy Caucasians from Russia aged about 6 to 90 served as donors. Each sample used at least 7 million PBMCs. A sample-barcoded 5' primer and a J-beta primer mix were used in a second PCR of roughly 6 to 11 cycles. The authors tagged each cDNA molecule using a template-switch adaptor with 12 random nucleotides. TCRdb recomputed calls from the 5' RACE reads with MiXCR, one row per CDR3 protein. Of some 920,000 distinct CDR3 sequences detected, about 51% appear once; the ten largest clones hold 20% to 25%.

The sequence came from a woman aged 55-70 years in good health. The sequenced sample was blood. The chain recombines TRBV12-3 or TRBV12-4 with TRBJ2-3, with D hard to call. DNA of the CDR3: TGTGCCAGCATGAAGGGATCAGGCACAGATACGCAGTATTTT. Translating it yields CASMKGSGTDTQYF.